The rows below give T cell receptor beta chains drawn from one sample of a study of CD8 T cells in Susac syndrome. TCRdb re-derived calls from the immunoSEQ multiplex PCR reads in MiXCR, one entry per CDR3 protein. Of 250,000 to 300,000 distinct CDR3 sequences detected, about nine tenths appear once; the ten largest clones hold more than 0.15%. The sequenced material came from CD8+ T cells from PBMCs. These receptors came from a human donor with multiple sclerosis. The CDR3 runs from the conserved cysteine through the conserved F or W. D genes are given only for firm matches. Not all rows give a size; the values are once, few, many and, for expanded clones, a class.

cdr3_nt | cdr3_aa | v_call | cdr3_length | clone_size | d_call | j_call
TGTGCCACCAGTGATTTTGGGGGGGCCGGTGAGCAGTTCTTC | CATSDFGGAGEQFF | TRBV24-1 | 14 | - | - | TRBJ2-1
TGTGCCAGCAGCTTGCCGTGGGAGCAGTTCTTC | CASSLPWEQFF | TRBV5-6 | 11 | - | - | TRBJ2-1
TGTGCCAGCGGAGATATTCCGGGACAGTCGAACACCGGGGAGCTGTTTTTT | CASGDIPGQSNTGELFF | TRBV3-1 | 17 | - | TRBD1 | TRBJ2-2
TGCGCCAGCAGCCCTGGCGAGGAGGAGACCCAGTACTTC | CASSPGEEETQYF | TRBV4-1 | 13 | - | - | TRBJ2-5
TGTGCCAGCAGCTTCCGACAGGGGGGCAGCACAGATACGCAGTATTTT | CASSFRQGGSTDTQYF | TRBV7-9 | 16 | - | TRBD1 | TRBJ2-3
TGTGCCAGCAGCCAATTAGGGCTAGCAACGGCCGGGGAGCTGTTTTTT | CASSQLGLATAGELFF | TRBV4-2 | 16 | once | - | TRBJ2-2
TGTGCCAGCAGTGAAGTTGGTAGCGGGAGCGTGCAGTTCTTC | CASSEVGSGSVQFF | TRBV2 | 14 | few | TRBD2 | TRBJ2-1
TGTGCCAGCAGTCCGCCTTGGGCGGGAGCAGGCAATGAGCAGTTCTTC | CASSPPWAGAGNEQFF | TRBV27 | 16 | - | TRBD2 | TRBJ2-1
TGCAGTGCTAGAGATGGGCCGGGGTCGTACGAGCAGTACTTC | CSARDGPGSYEQYF | TRBV20-1 | 14 | - | - | TRBJ2-7
TGTGCCAGCAGTTACAGGGTTCCTTCCTACGAGCAGTACTTC | CASSYRVPSYEQYF | TRBV27 | 14 | few | - | TRBJ2-7
TGTGCCACCGGAAACACCGGGGAGCTGTTTTTT | CATGNTGELFF | TRBV12-3/TRBV12-4 | 11 | - | - | TRBJ2-2
TGTGCCAGCAGTTTAATCCCTTCTAGCGGGGGTAACAATGAGCAGTTCTTC | CASSLIPSSGGNNEQFF | TRBV12-3/TRBV12-4 | 17 | - | TRBD2 | TRBJ2-1
TGTGCCAGCAGCGTAAGGGGAGGCCAGGTTCAGACCCAGTACTTC | CASSVRGGQVQTQYF | TRBV13 | 15 | few | - | TRBJ2-5
TGTGCCAGCAGCTTAGGAGTTAGGGTCTTAAGGCAAGAGACCCAGTACTTC | CASSLGVRVLRQETQYF | TRBV7-2 | 17 | once | - | TRBJ2-5
TGTGCCAGCAGCTATTCCGGCCTCCTTCTGGACGAGCAGTACTTC | CASSYSGLLLDEQYF | TRBV7-9 | 15 | - | - | TRBJ2-7
TGTGCCAGCTCACCAACACCGGGTACCTCCGATGGCTACACCTTC | CASSPTPGTSDGYTF | TRBV18 | 15 | - | - | TRBJ1-2
TGTGCCAGCAGGGGGACTAGCGCGAGCAATGAGCAGTTCTTC | CASRGTSASNEQFF | TRBV7-8 | 14 | - | TRBD2 | TRBJ2-1
TGTGCCAGCAGCCTCGGACAGGGACAGACCTTC | CASSLGQGQTF | TRBV7-9 | 11 | - | TRBD1 | TRBJ1-2
TGCAGCGGCCGGGACATAAGAACCGGGGAGCTGTTTTTT | CSGRDIRTGELFF | TRBV29-1 | 13 | - | - | TRBJ2-2
TGCGCCAGCAGGGACAGGGGAAGACGGAACACTGAAGCTTTCTTT | CASRDRGRRNTEAFF | TRBV5-1 | 15 | - | TRBD1 | TRBJ1-1
TGTGCCAGCAGCCCCTGGACTCCCTCGGAGGGGCAGTTCTTC | CASSPWTPSEGQFF | TRBV11-2 | 14 | - | - | TRBJ2-1
TGTGCCAGCAGTTTGTTTAGGACGGTGAGCTCCTACGAGCAGTACTTC | CASSLFRTVSSYEQYF | TRBV28 | 16 | - | - | TRBJ2-7
TGTGCCAGCAGTTACTCATCCCCGACAGGGTATCAGCCCCAGCATTTT | CASSYSSPTGYQPQHF | TRBV6-6 | 16 | - | TRBD1 | TRBJ1-5
TGTGCCACAACTCTGGGACAGGGGAACATGGAGCAGTACTTC | CATTLGQGNMEQYF | TRBV5-5 | 14 | - | TRBD1 | TRBJ2-7
TGTGCCAGCAGCCAAATTCCGGGACTAGCGGGGGGGCCCGAGGAACACAAAGAGACCCAGTACTTC | CASSQIPGLAGGPEEHKETQYF | TRBV3-1 | 22 | - | TRBD2 | TRBJ2-5
TGTGCCAGCAGCCGAGAAGGGGTGGACACCGGGGAGCTGTTTTTT | CASSREGVDTGELFF | TRBV7-2 | 15 | - | - | TRBJ2-2
TGTGCCAGCAGCTTATTGGCTAGCGCGGAGACCCAGTACTTC | CASSLLASAETQYF | TRBV7-2 | 14 | - | - | TRBJ2-5
TGTGCCAGCAGCCACGGCCGGGGGCACTACGAGCAGTACTTC | CASSHGRGHYEQYF | TRBV28 | 14 | - | - | TRBJ2-7
TGTGCCAGCAGCGTAGAGGTGGGAGTAATAGAGACCCAGTACTTC | CASSVEVGVIETQYF | TRBV9 | 15 | - | - | TRBJ2-5
TGTGCCAGCAGTCCCGGGTTAGCGGGAGTGGCCGGGGAGCTGTTTTTT | CASSPGLAGVAGELFF | TRBV27 | 16 | - | TRBD2 | TRBJ2-2
TGTGCCAGCAGCTTTGAGGGGACGGTCTCTGGAAACACCATATATTTT | CASSFEGTVSGNTIYF | TRBV5-6 | 16 | - | - | TRBJ1-3
TGTGCCAGCAGCGCCCCGAGAGATACGCAGTATTTT | CASSAPRDTQYF | TRBV7-2 | 12 | - | - | TRBJ2-3
TGTGCCAGCAGCTTAACGCTAGGACAGGGCAAGACCGGGGAGCTGTTTTTT | CASSLTLGQGKTGELFF | TRBV7-3 | 17 | - | TRBD1 | TRBJ2-2
TGTGCCAGCAGCCCTCGGGGAGGGAAAGCCTACGAGCAGTACTTC | CASSPRGGKAYEQYF | TRBV7-6 | 15 | - | TRBD2 | TRBJ2-7
TGCGCCAGCAGCCAAGATGTCGGATCTTTGGAAAAACTGTTTTTT | CASSQDVGSLEKLFF | TRBV4-3 | 15 | - | - | TRBJ1-4
TGCGCCAGCAGCCAAGATGAGGCTGGATACGAGCAGTACTTC | CASSQDEAGYEQYF | TRBV4-3 | 14 | - | - | TRBJ2-7
TGTGGAACAAGGAGGGGGGTCACAGATACGCAGTATTTT | CGTRRGVTDTQYF | TRBV19 | 13 | - | - | TRBJ2-3